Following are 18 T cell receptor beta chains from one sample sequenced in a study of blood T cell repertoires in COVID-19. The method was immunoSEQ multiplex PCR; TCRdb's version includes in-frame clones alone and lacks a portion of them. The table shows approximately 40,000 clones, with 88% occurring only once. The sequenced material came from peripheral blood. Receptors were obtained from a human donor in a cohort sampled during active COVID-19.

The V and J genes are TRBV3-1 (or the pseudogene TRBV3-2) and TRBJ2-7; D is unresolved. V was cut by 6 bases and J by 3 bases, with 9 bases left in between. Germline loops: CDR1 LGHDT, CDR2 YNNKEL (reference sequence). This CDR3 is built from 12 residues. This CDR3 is CASSLTYYEQYF. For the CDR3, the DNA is TGTGCCAGCAGTTTGACATACTACGAGCAGTACTTC.

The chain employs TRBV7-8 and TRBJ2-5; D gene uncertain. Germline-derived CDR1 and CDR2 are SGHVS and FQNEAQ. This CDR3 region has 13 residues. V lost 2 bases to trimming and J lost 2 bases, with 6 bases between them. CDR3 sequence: CASSLPYQETQYF. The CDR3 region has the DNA TGTGCCAGCAGCTTACCGTATCAAGAGACCCAGTACTTC.

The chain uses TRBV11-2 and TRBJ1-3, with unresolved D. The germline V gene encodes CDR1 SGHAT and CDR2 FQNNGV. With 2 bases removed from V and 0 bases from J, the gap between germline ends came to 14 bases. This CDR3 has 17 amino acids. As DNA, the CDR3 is TGTGCCAGCAGCTTACTAGGCTCCTCGAACTCTGGAAACACCATATATTTT. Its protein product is CASSLLGSSNSGNTIYF.

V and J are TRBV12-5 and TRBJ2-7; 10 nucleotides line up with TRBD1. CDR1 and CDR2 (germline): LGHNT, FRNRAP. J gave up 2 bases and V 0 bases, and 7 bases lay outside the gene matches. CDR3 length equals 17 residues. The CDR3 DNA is TGTGCTAGTGGTTTGGTACGGACAGGGGGATCACCCTACGAGCAGTACTTC. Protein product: CASGLVRTGGSPYEQYF.

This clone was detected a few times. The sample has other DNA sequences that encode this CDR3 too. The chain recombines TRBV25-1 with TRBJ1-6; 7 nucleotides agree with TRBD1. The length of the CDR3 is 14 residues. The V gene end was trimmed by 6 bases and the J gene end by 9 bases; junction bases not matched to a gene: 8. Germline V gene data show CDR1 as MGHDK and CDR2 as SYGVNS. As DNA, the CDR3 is TGTGCCAGCAGGACCGGGACAGAATCTTCACCCCTCCACTTT. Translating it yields CASRTGTESSPLHF.

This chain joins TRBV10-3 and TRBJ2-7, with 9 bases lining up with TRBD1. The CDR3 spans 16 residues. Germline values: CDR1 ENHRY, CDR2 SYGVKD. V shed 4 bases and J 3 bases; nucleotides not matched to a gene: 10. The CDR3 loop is CAISGGPGQGGYEQYF. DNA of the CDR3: TGTGCCATCAGTGGGGGGCCGGGACAGGGAGGCTACGAGCAGTACTTC.

CDR3 loop: CASTSKGYEQYF. For the CDR3, the DNA is TGTGCCAGCACATCGAAGGGGTACGAGCAGTACTTC. The chain carries TRBV2 and TRBJ2-7, with a possible D match to TRBD1 (5 bases). The CDR3 is 12 amino acids. Germline CDR1 and CDR2: SNHLY and FYNNEI. Trimming took 7 bases from V and 4 from J, leaving 11 bases between them.

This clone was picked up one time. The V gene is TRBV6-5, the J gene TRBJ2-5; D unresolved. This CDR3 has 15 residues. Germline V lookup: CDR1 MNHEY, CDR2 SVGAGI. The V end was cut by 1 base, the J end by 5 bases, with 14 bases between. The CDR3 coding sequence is TGTGCCAGCAGTTACTACCTGGGCACTGGGGAGACCCAGTACTTC. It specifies CASSYYLGTGETQYF.

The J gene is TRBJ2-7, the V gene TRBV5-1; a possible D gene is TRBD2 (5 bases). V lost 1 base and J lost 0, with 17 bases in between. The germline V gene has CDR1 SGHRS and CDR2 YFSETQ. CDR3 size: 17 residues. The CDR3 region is CASSLYTPSPSSYEQYF. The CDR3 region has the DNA TGCGCCAGCAGCTTGTACACCCCTAGCCCGAGCTCCTACGAGCAGTACTTC.

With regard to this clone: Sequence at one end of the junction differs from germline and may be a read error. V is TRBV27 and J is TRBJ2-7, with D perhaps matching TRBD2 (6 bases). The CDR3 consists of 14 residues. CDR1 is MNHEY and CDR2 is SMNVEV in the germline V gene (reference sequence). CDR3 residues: CASSFLTRPGEQHF. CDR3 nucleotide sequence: TGTGCCAGCAGTTTCTTGACTAGGCCGGGCGAGCAGCACTTC.

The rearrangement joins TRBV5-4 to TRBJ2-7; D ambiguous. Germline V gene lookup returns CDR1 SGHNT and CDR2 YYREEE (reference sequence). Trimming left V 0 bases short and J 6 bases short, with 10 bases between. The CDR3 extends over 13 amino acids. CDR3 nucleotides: TGTGCCAGCAGCTTGGGTGCCTTCGGCGAGCAGTACTTC. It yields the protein CASSLGAFGEQYF.

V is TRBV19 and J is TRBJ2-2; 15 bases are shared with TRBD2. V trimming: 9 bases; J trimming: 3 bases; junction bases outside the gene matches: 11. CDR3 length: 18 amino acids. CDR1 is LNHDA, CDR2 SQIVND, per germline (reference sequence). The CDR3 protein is CASRLGLAGGRDTGELFF. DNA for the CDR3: TGTGCCAGCCGTCTAGGACTAGCGGGGGGGCGGGACACCGGGGAGCTGTTTTTT. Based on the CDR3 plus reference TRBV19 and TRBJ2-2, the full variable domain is DGGITQSPKYLFRKEGQNVTLSCEQNLNHDAMYWYRQDPGQGLRLIYYSQIVNDFQKGDIAEGYSVSREKKESFPLTVTSAQKNPTAFYLCASRLGLAGGRDTGELFFGEGSRLTVL.

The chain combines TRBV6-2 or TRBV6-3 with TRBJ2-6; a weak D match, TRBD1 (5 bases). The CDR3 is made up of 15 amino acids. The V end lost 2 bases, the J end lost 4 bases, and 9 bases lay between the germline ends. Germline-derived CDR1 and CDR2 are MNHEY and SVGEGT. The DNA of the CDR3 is TGTGCCAGCAGTTACGGTGGGGCGGGGGCCAACGTCCTGACTTTC. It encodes CASSYGGAGANVLTF.

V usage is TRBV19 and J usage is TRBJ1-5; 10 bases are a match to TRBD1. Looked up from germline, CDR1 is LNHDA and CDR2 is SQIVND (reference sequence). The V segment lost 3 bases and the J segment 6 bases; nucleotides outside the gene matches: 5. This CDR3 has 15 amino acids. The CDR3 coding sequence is TGTGCCAGTAGTATCCGGACAGGGGGAGGTCAGCCCCAGCATTTT. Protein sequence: CASSIRTGGGQPQHF.

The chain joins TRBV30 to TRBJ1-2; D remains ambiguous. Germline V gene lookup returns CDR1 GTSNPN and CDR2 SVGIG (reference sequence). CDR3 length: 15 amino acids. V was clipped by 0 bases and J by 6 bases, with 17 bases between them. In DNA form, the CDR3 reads TGTGCCTGGAGTGTACCAGCGGAGGGAATGAATGGCTACACCTTC. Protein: CAWSVPAEGMNGYTF.

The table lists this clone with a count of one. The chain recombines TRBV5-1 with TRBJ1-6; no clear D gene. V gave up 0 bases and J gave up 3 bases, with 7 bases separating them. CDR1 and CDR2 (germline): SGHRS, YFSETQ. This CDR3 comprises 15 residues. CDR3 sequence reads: CASSLGQNYNSPLHF. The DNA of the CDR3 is TGCGCCAGCAGCTTGGGGCAAAACTATAATTCACCCCTCCACTTT.

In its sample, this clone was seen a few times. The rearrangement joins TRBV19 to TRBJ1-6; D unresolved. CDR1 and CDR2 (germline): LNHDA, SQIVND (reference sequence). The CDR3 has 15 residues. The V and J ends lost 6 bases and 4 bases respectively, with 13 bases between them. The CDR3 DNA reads TGTGCCAGTAGCCCCCTGGCCGATTATAATTCACCCCTCCACTTT. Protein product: CASSPLADYNSPLHF.

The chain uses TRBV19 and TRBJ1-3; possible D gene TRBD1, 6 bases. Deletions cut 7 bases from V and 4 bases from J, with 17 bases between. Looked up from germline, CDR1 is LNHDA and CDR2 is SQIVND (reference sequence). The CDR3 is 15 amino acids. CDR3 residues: CASNPTGISGNTIYF. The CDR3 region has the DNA TGTGCCAGTAACCCGACAGGAATCTCCGGAAACACCATATATTTT.